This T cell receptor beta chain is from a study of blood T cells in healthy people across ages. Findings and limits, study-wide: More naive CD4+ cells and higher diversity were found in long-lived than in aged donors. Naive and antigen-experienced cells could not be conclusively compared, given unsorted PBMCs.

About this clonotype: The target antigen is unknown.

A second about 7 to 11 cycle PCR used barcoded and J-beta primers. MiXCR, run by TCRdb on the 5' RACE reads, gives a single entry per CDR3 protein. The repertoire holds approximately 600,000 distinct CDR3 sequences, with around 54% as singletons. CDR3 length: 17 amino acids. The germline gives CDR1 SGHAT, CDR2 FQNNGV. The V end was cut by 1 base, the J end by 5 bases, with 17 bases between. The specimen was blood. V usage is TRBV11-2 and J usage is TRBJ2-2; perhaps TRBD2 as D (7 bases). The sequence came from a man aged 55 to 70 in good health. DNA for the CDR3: TGTGCCAGCAGCTTAGTAGGGGGGGGTGTCGGGACCGGGGAGCTGTTTTTT. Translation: CASSLVGGGVGTGELFF. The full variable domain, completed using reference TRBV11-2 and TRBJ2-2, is EAGVAQSPRYKIIEKRQSVAFWCNPISGHATLYWYQQILGQGPKLLIQFQNNGVVDDSQLPKDRFSAERLKGVDSTLKIQPAKLEDSAVYLCASSLVGGGVGTGELFFGEGSRLTVL.